The source of this T cell receptor beta chain is a study of T cell responses to AZD1222 COVID-19 vaccine. Points from the study as a whole: The number of AZD1222 recipients seropositive at baseline was only 5 to 7. Increases in Spike-specific TCR breadth and depth were seen after two AZD1222 doses. Donors, mostly white British, included more females; clonal diversity was possibly underestimated.

This clone was seen a single time. Its antigen is not known. TCRdb's table, derived via immunoSEQ multiplex PCR, lists solely in-frame clones and lacks some. The sample holds roughly 140,000 clones, 70% to 90% seen once. Trimming stripped 6 bases from V and 5 bases from J, with 16 bases between. Germline CDR1 reads MDHEN; CDR2 reads SYDVKM. The CDR3 is made up of 14 amino acids. The TCR comes from an adult in good health. Sequenced material: peripheral blood, taken on day 0 of AZD1222 vaccination. The V and J genes are TRBV28 and TRBJ1-2, with D maybe TRBD1 (5 bases). The CDR3: CASRSFDRGYGYTF. As DNA, the CDR3 is TGTGCCAGCAGGAGCTTCGATAGGGGTTATGGCTACACCTTC.